This passage covers 20 T cell receptor beta chains from one sample sequenced in a study of shared clonotypes between healthy human individuals (dated by TCRdb to 2020 to 2021). Libraries came from the immunoSEQ multiplex PCR assay. The table comes from immuneACCESS by way of TCRdb, which keeps in-frame sequences with V and J called. Part of the clones is missing from these tables; in studies checked, under half for an unresolved V gene and the rest for unknown reasons. This sample gives about 2.3 million clones in total; more than 85% of them show up just once. The ten top clones hold 0.39% of the sample. Material for sequencing was naive CD4+ T cells from PBMCs. The cell subset or site label for this specimen denotes: CD45RA+ positively selected. These receptors were taken from a man between 18 and 35 years old in good health. Some clones in this sample may be carry-over from other donors' samples.

This chain connects TRBV5-1 to TRBJ1-4; 7 bases align to TRBD1. The germline V gene encodes CDR1 SGHRS and CDR2 YFSETQ. The CDR3 has 15 residues. The junction had 6 bases not matched to a gene; V was cut back by 4 bases and J by 3 bases. The CDR3 DNA is TGCGCCAGCAGCGTGTGGACAGGTCCTAATGAAAAACTGTTTTTT. The encoded protein is CASSVWTGPNEKLFF.

This clone was seen more than once but under ten times. V gene TRBV30 combines with J gene TRBJ1-4; tentatively, D is TRBD1 (6 bases). This CDR3 spans 14 amino acids. V lost 4 bases, J lost 5 bases, and 14 bases lay in between. The germline gives CDR1 GTSNPN, CDR2 SVGIG (reference sequence). CDR3 region: CAWNSGQPNEKLFF. The CDR3 nucleotides are TGTGCCTGGAACTCCGGACAGCCGAATGAAAAACTGTTTTTT.

The chain is built from TRBV28 and TRBJ2-1; D is undetermined. Germline V CDR1 and CDR2: MDHEN, SYDVKM. The CDR3 contains 14 residues. The germline V and J ends were trimmed by 6 bases and 1 base, with 10 bases remaining between them. CDR3 sequence (DNA): TGTGCCAGCAGCCCGGAGATTTCCTACAATGAGCAGTTCTTC. It yields the protein CASSPEISYNEQFF.

The chain recombines TRBV28 with TRBJ2-5, with D uncertain. The CDR3 runs 12 residues. In germline, CDR1 is MDHEN, CDR2 SYDVKM. The V end lost 6 bases, the J end lost 4 bases, and 9 bases lay between the germline ends. The CDR3 nucleotides read TGTGCCAGCAGGTCATTCGGAGAGACCCAGTACTTC. This translates into CASRSFGETQYF.

The V gene is TRBV28, the J gene TRBJ2-7; 10 positions match TRBD1. The CDR3 sequence is 15 residues long. CDR1 and CDR2 from the germline V gene are MDHEN and SYDVKM. The V gene end was trimmed by 1 base and the J gene end by 4 bases; junction bases not matched to a gene: 4. The CDR3 DNA is TGTGCCAGCAGTTTATACCGACAGGGGGCGTACGAGCAGTACTTC. Its translation: CASSLYRQGAYEQYF. Together with reference TRBV28 and TRBJ2-7, the CDR3 gives the full variable domain: DVKVTQSSRYLVKRTGEKVFLECVQDMDHENMFWYRQDPGLGLRLIYFSYDVKMKEKGDIPEGYSVSREKKERFSLILESASTNQTSMYLCASSLYRQGAYEQYFGPGTRLTVT.

The table lists this clone with a count of one. This chain joins TRBV5-1 and TRBJ1-4; weak D call: TRBD1 (5 bases). The CDR3 totals 15 residues. V dropped 7 bases and J dropped 2 bases, with 15 bases sitting between them. CDR1 is SGHRS, CDR2 YFSETQ, per germline. The CDR3 region is CASRGGALTNEKLFF. DNA of the CDR3: TGCGCCAGCCGGGGAGGGGCCTTGACTAATGAAAAACTGTTTTTT.

This chain links TRBV5-4 with TRBJ2-7; D perhaps matches TRBD2 (6 bases). In germline, CDR1 is SGHNT, CDR2 YYREEE (reference sequence). V lost 7 bases to trimming and J lost 4 bases, with 15 bases between them. CDR3 size: 13 residues. CDR3 residues: CASGLLGGYEQYF. CDR3 in DNA: TGTGCCAGCGGCCTTTTAGGAGGGTACGAGCAGTACTTC.

The rearrangement uses TRBV6-5 and TRBJ1-5; D is perhaps TRBD1 (5 bases). CDR1 and CDR2 from the germline V gene are MNHEY and SVGAGI. There are 13 residues in the CDR3. Trimming removed 2 bases from V and 5 bases from J, with 7 bases in between. CDR3 amino acids: CASSYDSYQPQHF. In nucleotides, the CDR3 is TGTGCCAGCAGTTACGACAGTTATCAGCCCCAGCATTTT.

The chain employs TRBV11-2 and TRBJ2-1; a weak D match, TRBD2 (6 bases). The CDR3 contains 15 residues. The germline gives CDR1 SGHAT, CDR2 FQNNGV. The germline V and J ends were trimmed by 5 bases and 5 bases, with 16 bases remaining between them. The DNA of the CDR3 is TGTGCCAGCAGCCCACTTAGCGGACAACACAATGAGCAGTTCTTC. It is translated as CASSPLSGQHNEQFF.

This chain links TRBV9 with TRBJ2-7, with TRBD1 matching 9 bases. V lost 3 bases and J lost 5; bases outside the gene matches: 9. This CDR3 is built from 15 residues. Germline CDR1 is SGDLS and CDR2 is YYNGEE. CDR3: CASSAHGTGSHEQYF. DNA of the CDR3: TGTGCCAGCAGCGCACACGGGACAGGGAGTCACGAGCAGTACTTC.

The genes are TRBV7-3 and TRBJ2-3; 9 bases fit TRBD2. The CDR3 loop spans 16 amino acids. Germline CDR1 is SGHTA and CDR2 is FQGTGA. V was clipped by 6 bases and J by 3 bases; unmatched bases: 10. The DNA for the CDR3 is TGTGCCAGCAGTCCCCGAGCGGGGGGAAGGACAGATACGCAGTATTTT. This gives the protein CASSPRAGGRTDTQYF.

The chain recombines TRBV29-1 with TRBJ1-2, with no clear D. This CDR3 contains 12 residues. V was shortened by 4 bases and J by 4 bases, with 10 bases between the two germline ends. The germline V gene has CDR1 SQVTM and CDR2 ANQGSEA. The CDR3 DNA follows: TGCAGCGTTGGATCGAGGAGCTATGGCTACACCTTC. This gives the protein CSVGSRSYGYTF. The full variable domain, with the rest looked up from reference TRBV29-1 and TRBJ1-2, is SAVISQKPSRDICQRGTSLTIQCQVDSQVTMMFWYRQQPGQSLTLIATANQGSEATYESGFVIDKFPISRPNLTFSTLTVSNMSPEDSSIYLCSVGSRSYGYTFGSGTRLTVV.

This sequence joins TRBV5-4 and TRBJ1-1; possible D gene TRBD1, 6 bases. Trimming took 3 bases from V and 1 from J, leaving 16 bases between them. This CDR3 has 16 amino acids. Per germline, CDR1 SGHNT and CDR2 YYREEE (reference sequence). CDR3 in amino acids: CASSSPGGRSNTEAFF. The CDR3 DNA is TGTGCCAGCAGCTCCCCGGGGGGGCGGTCGAACACTGAAGCTTTCTTT.

The V call is TRBV6-4, the J call TRBJ2-3, with a weak D call TRBD1 (6 bases). Looked up from germline, CDR1 is MRHNA and CDR2 is SNTAGT. The V gene lost 2 bases and the J gene lost 3 bases, with 15 bases spanning the gap. The CDR3 runs 16 residues. The CDR3 bases are TGTGCCAGCAGTGACAGGGCAGGGGTATCGACAGATACGCAGTATTTT. Residues: CASSDRAGVSTDTQYF.

With regard to this clone: The same CDR3 arises from other DNA sequences in this sample as well. The chain couples TRBV27 to TRBJ1-3; D is undetermined. The V gene lost 3 bases and the J gene lost 1 base, with 7 bases spanning the gap. CDR3 size: 14 residues. Germline-derived CDR1 and CDR2 are MNHEY and SMNVEV (reference sequence). CDR3 in DNA: TGTGCCAGCAGTTTGACCTTTTCTGGAAACACCATATATTTT. Encoded protein: CASSLTFSGNTIYF.

This clone was seen a handful of times. The V call is TRBV6-5, the J call TRBJ1-1, with D hard to call. The CDR3 is 12 residues long. Germline CDR1 and CDR2: MNHEY and SVGAGI. V was pared by 0 bases and J by 11 bases, with 10 bases between. CDR3: CASSYSRERAFF. The CDR3 DNA sequence: TGTGCCAGCAGTTACTCCCGGGAGAGGGCTTTCTTT.

The chain links TRBV11-2 to TRBJ2-7, with D tentatively TRBD2 (5 bases). V was shortened by 2 bases and J by 2 bases, with 10 bases between the two germline ends. The CDR3 sequence is 14 residues long. Germline CDR1 is SGHAT and CDR2 is FQNNGV. The CDR3 spells CASSLSGLTYEQYF. The CDR3 DNA is TGTGCCAGCAGCTTAAGCGGCCTCACCTACGAGCAGTACTTC.

The rearrangement uses TRBV19 and TRBJ1-1; 10 bases are a match to TRBD1. This CDR3 region has 14 residues. After removal of 5 bases from V and 7 bases from J, the junction contained 7 bases not matched to a gene. In germline, CDR1 is LNHDA, CDR2 SQIVND (reference sequence). The CDR3 bases are TGTGCCAGTAGTTTGACAGGGGGCTTAGGTGAAGCTTTCTTT. It encodes CASSLTGGLGEAFF.

The rearrangement links TRBV7-9 to TRBJ2-3, with a tentative D call TRBD2 (5 bases). This CDR3 comprises 15 residues. V lost 5 bases, J lost 2 bases, and 14 bases lay in between. Per the germline V gene, CDR1 is SEHNR and CDR2 is FQNEAQ (reference sequence). In DNA form, the CDR3 reads TGTGCCAGCAGCGAGAGCAGAGCGGACACAGATACGCAGTATTTT. It translates to CASSESRADTDTQYF. Combining the CDR3 with reference TRBV7-9 and TRBJ2-3 gives the whole variable domain DTGVSQNPRHKITKRGQNVTFRCDPISEHNRLYWYRQTLGQGPEFLTYFQNEAQLEKSRLLSDRFSAERPKGSFSTLEIQRTEQGDSAMYLCASSESRADTDTQYFGPGTRLTVL.

Points on this clone: The sample contains more than one DNA sequence encoding this CDR3. This rearrangement joins TRBV28 to TRBJ1-2; D remains ambiguous. The V gene lost 8 bases and the J gene lost 4 bases, with 8 bases spanning the gap. The CDR3 loop spans 11 amino acids. CDR1 and CDR2 from the germline V gene are MDHEN and SYDVKM. DNA for the CDR3: TGTGCCAGCTCTGAACTCTATGGCTACACCTTC. It specifies CASSELYGYTF.